A selection of T cell receptor beta chains follows, all from one sample in a study of tumor and adjacent non-tumor tissue in lung cancer. Each CDR3 protein gets one entry after TCRdb re-called the multiplex PCR reads with MiXCR. The data show tens of thousands of distinct CDR3 sequences, with 72% seen just once and around 9.5% held by the top ten. Sequenced: lung tumor tissue. These TCRs come from a woman aged 40 to 50 with non-small cell lung cancer. Both conserved end residues are part of each CDR3. A D gene is named only where the DNA matches it firmly. Some rows have no size entry. The others give once, few or many, or a class for an expanded clone.

>NA|TRBV20-1|TRBJ1-6|NA
TGCGGCCCCGGGAGGAGATCCTATAATTCACCCCTCCACTTT
CGPGRRSYNSPLHF
>NA|TRBV11-2|TRBJ1-2|NA
TGTGCCAACAGCCCGACCCAGGGAAACTATGGCTACACCTTT
CANSPTQGNYGYTF
>NA|TRBV11-2|TRBJ2-7|NA
TGTGCCAGCAGCTTAAGGTCTAGCGAGGGGGATGACAAGCAATACTTC
CASSLRSSEGDDKQYF
>NA|TRBV11-2|TRBJ2-7|medium-sized
TGTGCCAGCAGCTTAGTGTTTAGGTCGAGCTCCTACGAGCAGTACTTC
CASSLVFRSSSYEQYF
>TRBD2|TRBV11-2|TRBJ2-1|NA
TGTGCCAGCAGCTTAGGGCCACTAGCGGGACACAATGGGCAGTTCTTC
CASSLGPLAGHNGQFF
>TRBD1|TRBV12-3/TRBV12-4|TRBJ1-5|many
TGTGCCAGCAGTAATCTGGGACAGGGCAATCAGCCCCAGCATTTT
CASSNLGQGNQPQHF
>TRBD1|TRBV15|TRBJ1-1|NA
TGTGCCACCAGCAGACAGGGGGTGAACACTGAAGCTTTCTTT
CATSRQGVNTEAFF
>NA|TRBV11-2|TRBJ2-7|NA
TGTACCAGCAACTTAACCCAGGACGAGCGGTACTTC
CTSNLTQDERYF
>NA|TRBV11-2|TRBJ2-3|NA
TGTGCTAGCAGCCGCGCGGGCACGGACAATACGCAGTATTTT
CASSRAGTDNTQYF
>TRBD2|TRBV10-3|TRBJ2-1|NA
TGTGCCGGCGGAGTAGCGGGAGGACCAGGTGAGCTGTTCTTC
CAGGVAGGPGELFF
>TRBD2|TRBV5-1|TRBJ2-3|NA
TGCGCCAGCAGCGTGGGGACTAGCGGGGGAGCTGGATGGGCAGATACGCAATATTTT
CASSVGTSGGAGWADTQYF
>NA|TRBV12-3/TRBV12-4|TRBJ2-2|NA
TGTGTCAGCAGCCAGACAGCGAACACCGGGGAGCTGTTTTTT
CVSSQTANTGELFF
>NA|TRBV29-1|TRBJ1-1|NA
TGCAGCGTTATGCAGGACACCTACACTGAAGCTTACTTT
CSVMQDTYTEAYF
>NA|TRBV4-1|TRBJ2-7|many
TGCGCCAGCAGCCAAGGGGACTCCGCCTACGAGCAGTACTTC
CASSQGDSAYEQYF
>NA|TRBV11-2|TRBJ2-3|NA
TGTGCCAGCAGCCCTCCAGCGGTGGGGGATACGCAGTATTTT
CASSPPAVGDTQYF
>TRBD1|TRBV6-5|TRBJ2-7|NA
TGTGCCACCAGTTCCTATGGGACAGGGGGATCCTATGACCAGTACTTC
CATSSYGTGGSYDQYF
>NA|TRBV20-1|TRBJ2-3|once
TGCAATCCTAGAGAGGCCCGGGGACGCGCAGATACGCAGTATTTT
CNPREARGRADTQYF
>TRBD2|TRBV4-2|TRBJ2-3|NA
TGTGCCAGCAGTCAAGATCACGGGACTAGCGGGAGTATTCCAGATACGCAGTATTTT
CASSQDHGTSGSIPDTQYF
>NA|TRBV30|TRBJ1-5|NA
TGTGCCTGTAGGTCACAGGTTGCCAATCAGTCCCAGCATTTT
CACRSQVANQSQHF
>NA|TRBV6-5|TRBJ2-7|NA
TGTGCCAGCAGTCTAGGATCTAACTTAAATCTCTGCGAGCAGTACTTC
CASSLGSNLNLCEQYF
>NA|TRBV12-3/TRBV12-4|TRBJ1-5|NA
TGTGCCAGCAGCCTTTACACAGGAGTACCAGGAGGCAATCAGTTCCAGCATTTT
CASSLYTGVPGGNQFQHF
>NA|TRBV11-3|TRBJ2-3|NA
TGTGCCAGCAGTTGTGGGGGCCGGAATACGCAGTATTTT
CASSCGGRNTQYF
>NA|TRBV6-5|TRBJ2-1|many
TGTGCCAGCAGTCACCTGGACAGCAATGAGCAGTTCTTC
CASSHLDSNEQFF
>TRBD2|TRBV13|TRBJ2-3|NA
TGTGCCGCCGGGAGGGCAAGCACAGATACGCACTATTTT
CAAGRASTDTHYF
>NA|TRBV7-8|TRBJ1-2|once
TGTGCCAGCAGCCTAGCTCCTGGGATAGCCCATGGCTACACCTTC
CASSLAPGIAHGYTF
>NA|TRBV11-3|TRBJ2-1|NA
TGTGCCAGCAGCTTAGACGGAAATCAGTTCTTC
CASSLDGNQFF
>NA|TRBV29-1|TRBJ2-7|NA
TGCAGCGTCGTGCAGCACGAGCAGTACTTC
CSVVQHEQYF
>TRBD2|TRBV7-7|TRBJ2-4|few
TGTGCTAGCAGCAGTACGGACGGACTAGCCAGTCTAGCCAAAAACATTCAGTACTTC
CASSSTDGLASLAKNIQYF
>NA|TRBV20-1|TRBJ2-3|NA
TGCAGTACCTCTGAGGGTACAGATACGCAGTATTTT
CSTSEGTDTQYF
>TRBD1|TRBV5-4|TRBJ2-5|NA
TGTGCCAGCACGACAGGGGGTAGGCAAGAGACCCAGTACTTC
CASTTGGRQETQYF
>TRBD2|TRBV10-2|TRBJ2-7|NA
TGCGCCAGCAGCCTACTAGCGGGAGCCCGGGCCTACGAGCAGTATTTC
CASSLLAGARAYEQYF
>NA|TRBV6-2/TRBV6-3|TRBJ2-7|NA
TGTGCCACTAGTTATAGTATTGATGGTTACGAGCAGTACTTC
CATSYSIDGYEQYF
>TRBD1|TRBV6-6|TRBJ1-2|many
TGTGCCAGCAGCCCCAGGGACAGGGTTACCGATGGCTACACCTTC
CASSPRDRVTDGYTF
>NA|TRBV5-8|TRBJ2-3|many
TGTGCCAGCAGCTTGCGGTTCGGTCGGAATACGCAGTATTTT
CASSLRFGRNTQYF
>TRBD1|TRBV12-3/TRBV12-4|TRBJ1-6|NA
TGTGCCAGCAGGATGAACGGGACAGGCTATAATTCATCCCTCCACTTT
CASRMNGTGYNSSLHF
>TRBD2|TRBV30|TRBJ2-1|NA
TGTGCCTGGAAGGGCGGGAGTAGGTACAATGGGCAGTTCTTC
CAWKGGSRYNGQFF
>NA|TRBV5-1|TRBJ2-5|many
TGCGCCAGCAGCTTGGCTTCCGGGACTTTCCAGGAGACCCAGTACTTC
CASSLASGTFQETQYF
>NA|TRBV6-2/TRBV6-3|TRBJ2-4|NA
TGTGCCAGCGGTAGACCCCAAGGCGTTCAGTACTTC
CASGRPQGVQYF
>NA|TRBV10-1|TRBJ2-7|many
TGCGCCAGCAGTGAGGGGACTCCTAAGGGGACCTCCTACGAGCAGTACTTC
CASSEGTPKGTSYEQYF
>NA|TRBV11-2|TRBJ2-6|NA
TGTGCCAGCAGCAAAACATCTGGGGCCAACGTCCTGACTTTC
CASSKTSGANVLTF
>NA|TRBV4-1|TRBJ2-5|NA
TGTGCCAGCAGCACGGCCCCAGGGGTGGAAGAGACCCGGTACTTC
CASSTAPGVEETRYF
>TRBD1|TRBV29-1|TRBJ1-3|NA
TGCAGCGCCTTGGGACAGGCAGAAAAGACCATATATTTT
CSALGQAEKTIYF
>NA|TRBV11-3|TRBJ1-6|once
TGTGCCAGCAACGACGGGGAGAATTCACTCCTCCACTTT
CASNDGENSLLHF
>NA|TRBV5-6|TRBJ2-1|NA
TGTGCCAGCAGCTTGTTGGGGAACAGTGAGCAGTTCTTC
CASSLLGNSEQFF
>NA|TRBV11-2|TRBJ2-3|NA
TGTACCAGCAGCCGCACAGGCACGGACAGTATGCAGTATTTT
CTSSRTGTDSMQYF
>NA|TRBV6-6|TRBJ2-5|NA
NA
CTSTDILETQFF
>TRBD2|TRBV11-3|TRBJ2-1|NA
TGTGCCAGTAGCCTCGGACTAGTCATGGGTGGCTCCTACAATGAGCAGTTCTTC
CASSLGLVMGGSYNEQFF
>TRBD2|TRBV20-1|TRBJ2-1|NA
TGCAGTGCTAGCCCTACTAGCGGGAATATCGGTGAGCAGTTCTTC
CSASPTSGNIGEQFF
>NA|TRBV14|TRBJ2-1|once
TGTGCCAGCAGCCAATATAGGGGGAAGGGAACGGATGAGCAGTTCTTC
CASSQYRGKGTDEQFF
>NA|TRBV5-1|TRBJ2-5|NA
TGCGCCAGCAGCTTGGGCACTCAAGAGACCCAGTACTTC
CASSLGTQETQYF
>NA|TRBV29-1|TRBJ2-1|NA
TGCAGCGGCCTTGGATTAGTGAGAAATGAGCAGTTTTTC
CSGLGLVRNEQFF
>NA|TRBV20-1|TRBJ1-1|NA
TGCAGTGCTAGTGGACCGGGACCCCCGAACACTGAAGCTTTATTT
CSASGPGPPNTEALF
>NA|TRBV7-3|TRBJ2-2|NA
TGTGCCAGCAGCTCTCTCGGGACAACGAACACCGGGGAGCTGTTTTTT
CASSSLGTTNTGELFF
>TRBD1|TRBV5-1|TRBJ1-6|NA
TGCGCCAGCAGTTTTATCGGGACAGCGAGCTCCTATAATTCACCCCTCCACTTT
CASSFIGTASSYNSPLHF
>NA|TRBV28|TRBJ1-1|NA
TGTGTCAGCCGCGACGGGAGGGCAGGCACTAAAGCTTTCTTT
CVSRDGRAGTKAFF
>NA|TRBV29-1|TRBJ2-7|many
TGCAGCGGGCGGGACCTATACGAGCAGTACTTC
CSGRDLYEQYF
>NA|TRBV29-1|TRBJ2-1|many
TGCAGCGTTGAAGGGCGTCAGGGGCGCAGCAATGAGCAGTTCTTC
CSVEGRQGRSNEQFF
>TRBD1|TRBV28|TRBJ2-7|many
TGTGCCAGCAGTTCCCGACAGGGGGCCTACGAGCAGTACTTC
CASSSRQGAYEQYF